The 23 T cell receptor beta chains given below trace back to one sample, sequenced in a study of blood T cell repertoires in COVID-19. The assay was immunoSEQ multiplex PCR, and TCRdb's table has in-frame clones only and misses some. The sample records some 400,000 clones, around 87% being singletons. The sample consisted of peripheral blood. Receptor source: a woman in her 30s with COVID-19, enrolled during active disease.

The gene calls are TRBV20-1 and TRBJ2-7; D uncertain. Trimming shortened V by 3 bases and J by 3 bases, and 6 bases separated the two germline ends. This CDR3 has 11 residues. Germline CDR1 DFQATT, CDR2 SNEGSKA (reference sequence). The CDR3 coding sequence is TGCAGTGCTAGGAGCGACTACGAGCAGTACTTC. This gives the protein CSARSDYEQYF.

V is TRBV2 and J is TRBJ2-1, with 14 bases aligning to TRBD2. Losses at the gene ends were 7 bases for V and 7 bases for J; bases not matched to a gene: 15. Germline CDR1 reads SNHLY; CDR2 reads FYNNEI. This CDR3 has 18 residues. The CDR3 coding sequence is TGTGCCAGCACTAGGGGACTAGCGGGAGAGTGGGGGCGGAATGAGCAGTTCTTC. Its protein is CASTRGLAGEWGRNEQFF.

The V call is TRBV5-1, the J call TRBJ1-5; 9 bases align to TRBD1. Trimming at V came to 3 bases and at J to 4 bases, leaving 2 bases not matched to a gene. The CDR3 contains 14 residues. The germline V gene has CDR1 SGHRS and CDR2 YFSETQ. The CDR3 DNA is TGCGCCAGCAGCTCTGGGACAGGGAATCAGCCCCAGCATTTT. Its protein is CASSSGTGNQPQHF.

This rearrangement joins TRBV11-2 to TRBJ2-5, with 10 bases identical to TRBD1. CDR3 length equals 16 residues. V lost 3 bases and J lost 2; bases outside the gene matches: 6. Germline values: CDR1 SGHAT, CDR2 FQNNGV. The CDR3 loop reads CASSFTWDRGQETQYF. The CDR3 region has the DNA TGTGCCAGCAGCTTTACTTGGGACAGGGGACAAGAGACCCAGTACTTC.

For this clone: One end of the junction is discordant with germline, which a read error may explain. The chain is built from TRBV7-7 and TRBJ1-4, with TRBD1 matching 9 bases. The CDR3 is made up of 14 amino acids. The V gene's germline CDR1 is SSHAT and CDR2 FNYEAQ (reference sequence). In DNA, the CDR3 is TGTGCTAGCAGCTTGGGGACAGGGATTTCAAAACTGTTTTTT. It encodes CASSLGTGISKLFF.

The V and J genes are TRBV28 and TRBJ2-7; D is unclear. Deletions cut 3 bases from V and 0 bases from J, with 9 bases between. There are 14 residues in the CDR3. Germline CDR1 MDHEN, CDR2 SYDVKM. CDR3 residues: CASSFITSSYEQYF. Written as DNA, the CDR3 is TGTGCCAGCAGTTTTATCACGAGCTCCTACGAGCAGTACTTC. The whole variable domain, remainder taken from reference TRBV28 and TRBJ2-7, is DVKVTQSSRYLVKRTGEKVFLECVQDMDHENMFWYRQDPGLGLRLIYFSYDVKMKEKGDIPEGYSVSREKKERFSLILESASTNQTSMYLCASSFITSSYEQYFGPGTRLTVT.

This chain's CDR3 is CASSLGPRGDEQYF. Here the CDR3 DNA reads TGTGCCAGCAGCTTAGGTCCCAGGGGGGACGAGCAGTACTTC. V gene TRBV13 combines with J gene TRBJ2-7, with D possibly matching TRBD1 (7 bases). V shed 0 bases and J shed 5 bases, with 11 bases lying between them. In germline, CDR1 is PRHDT, CDR2 FYEKMQ (reference sequence). CDR3 length: 14 residues.

This clone was found a few times. The chain's CDR3 is CASSHYGGAAEAFF. The CDR3 DNA reads TGCGCCAGCAGCCACTACGGGGGGGCGGCTGAAGCTTTCTTT. The V call is TRBV4-3, the J call TRBJ1-1, with D possibly matching TRBD1 (6 bases). The CDR3 totals 14 residues. CDR1 is LGHNA and CDR2 is YSLEER in the germline V gene. The ends were cut back, 3 bases at V and 6 bases at J, with 14 bases in the middle.

The chain uses TRBV5-4 and TRBJ2-4; the D gene is possibly TRBD1 (6 bases). Germline V gene data show CDR1 as SGHNT and CDR2 as YYREEE (reference sequence). Between the trimmed V and J ends, which lost 0 bases and 6 bases, there was a span of 13 bases. There are 15 residues in the CDR3. This chain's CDR3 is CASSLGLRGGNIQYF. DNA for the CDR3: TGTGCCAGCAGCTTGGGACTGAGAGGGGGAAACATTCAGTACTTC.

The gene calls are TRBV10-2 and TRBJ2-2; possible D gene TRBD1, 6 bases. Germline assignment: CDR1 WSHSY and CDR2 SAAADI. With 7 bases removed from V and 8 bases from J, the gap between germline ends came to 17 bases. This CDR3 comprises 14 residues. This CDR3 is CASIKLGGPGELFF. CDR3 bases: TGCGCCAGCATCAAACTAGGGGGTCCGGGGGAGCTGTTTTTT.

J is TRBJ1-5 and V is TRBV27, with D possibly TRBD1 on 5 matching bases. This CDR3 is 15 amino acids long. The ends were cut back, 7 bases at V and 1 base at J, with 14 bases in the middle. Germline loops: CDR1 MNHEY, CDR2 SMNVEV (reference sequence). The CDR3 nucleotides are TGTGCCAGCAAACCCGCCGGGGGGAGCAATCAGCCCCAGCATTTT. This translates into CASKPAGGSNQPQHF.

The V call is TRBV9, the J call TRBJ1-5, with 7 bases aligning to TRBD1. The CDR3 consists of 15 residues. Germline CDR1 reads SGDLS; CDR2 reads YYNGEE. Unmatched junction bases numbered 6, after V lost 4 bases and J lost 2 bases. CDR3 residues: CASSPRGDRNQPQHF. CDR3 DNA: TGTGCCAGCAGCCCCAGGGGGGATCGCAATCAGCCCCAGCATTTT. Full variable domain (rest looked up from reference TRBV9 and TRBJ1-5): DSGVTQTPKHLITATGQRVTLRCSPRSGDLSVYWYQQSLDQGLQFLIQYYNGEERAKGNILERFSAQQFPDLHSELNLSSLELGDSALYFCASSPRGDRNQPQHFGDGTRLSIL.

This clone was picked up many times. This chain links TRBV19 with TRBJ2-2; tentative D call: TRBD2 (7 bases). Germline V lookup: CDR1 LNHDA, CDR2 SQIVND (reference sequence). The V end was cut by 7 bases, the J end by 3 bases, with 12 bases between. The CDR3 spans 14 residues. CDR3 in DNA: TGTGCCAGTAAGGGGGGGCTGGACACCGGGGAGCTGTTTTTT. It yields the protein CASKGGLDTGELFF.

This chain uses TRBV9 with TRBJ2-2, with D perhaps matching TRBD2 (5 bases). The CDR3 sequence is 15 residues long. Germline CDR1 is SGDLS and CDR2 is YYNGEE. V gave up 4 bases and J gave up 2 bases, with 12 bases separating them. The CDR3 DNA sequence: TGTGCCAGCAGCACTGGACTGAGAAACACCGGGGAGCTGTTTTTT. Its translation: CASSTGLRNTGELFF.

V usage is TRBV2 and J usage is TRBJ1-2; TRBD1 agrees at 8 bases. V dropped 8 bases and J dropped 4; count of bases not matched to a gene: 6. Germline CDR1 is SNHLY and CDR2 is FYNNEI. The CDR3 runs 13 residues. The CDR3 sequence: CASRQDRVYGYTF. The CDR3 DNA reads as TGTGCCAGCCGACAGGACAGGGTCTATGGCTACACCTTC.

This clone appeared once. The V gene is TRBV5-5, the J gene TRBJ1-6; D call uncertain. From germline, CDR1 is SGHKS and CDR2 YYEKEE (reference sequence). With 5 bases removed from V and 8 bases from J, the gap between germline ends came to 14 bases. The CDR3 covers 14 residues. CDR3 coding DNA: TGTGCCAGCAGGGCCGGCTACAGTCATTCACCCCTCCACTTT. Encoded protein: CASRAGYSHSPLHF. Full variable domain (outside the CDR3, taken from reference TRBV5-5 and TRBJ1-6): DAGVTQSPTHLIKTRGQQVTLRCSPISGHKSVSWYQQVLGQGPQFIFQYYEKEERGRGNFPDRFSARQFPNYSSELNVNALLLGDSALYLCASRAGYSHSPLHFGNGTRLTVT.

The chain carries TRBV28 and TRBJ2-2, with a tentative D call TRBD1 (6 bases). Germline CDR1 MDHEN, CDR2 SYDVKM. V was shortened by 6 bases and J by 5 bases, with 13 bases between the two germline ends. The CDR3 sequence is 14 residues long. CDR3 sequence reads: CASRTTGGTGELFF. The CDR3, as DNA: TGTGCCAGCAGAACGACAGGTGGGACCGGGGAGCTGTTTTTT.

This chain links TRBV10-1 with TRBJ2-3, with D perhaps TRBD1 (6 bases). V lost 5 bases to trimming and J lost 5 bases, with 17 bases between them. Germline V gene lookup returns CDR1 WNHNN and CDR2 SYGVQD (reference sequence). CDR3 size: 15 residues. The CDR3 coding sequence is TGCGCCAGCAGTTTCGGGACACTCTTCGGAGATACGCAGTATTTT. Its translation: CASSFGTLFGDTQYF.

The V gene is TRBV14, the J gene TRBJ2-3; perhaps TRBD2 as D (5 bases). The CDR3 runs to 15 residues. V was cut by 2 bases and J by 0 bases, with 9 bases left in between. Germline CDR1 and CDR2: SGHDN and FVKESK. The CDR3 here is CASSQLLASTDTQYF. DNA of the CDR3: TGTGCCAGCAGCCAATTGCTAGCTAGCACAGATACGCAGTATTTT.

The CDR3 region is CASSLGLAGANTGELFF. Here the CDR3 DNA reads TGCGCCAGCAGCTTGGGGCTAGCGGGGGCGAACACCGGGGAGCTGTTTTTT. The rearrangement uses TRBV5-1 and TRBJ2-2; TRBD2 matches 10 bases. The V gene end was trimmed by 0 bases and the J gene end by 0 bases; junction bases not matched to a gene: 2. The CDR3 loop spans 17 amino acids. The germline CDR1 and CDR2 sequences are SGHRS and YFSETQ.

The chain carries TRBV24-1 and TRBJ2-1; the D gene is possibly TRBD1 (5 bases). Germline lookup yields CDR1 KGHDR and CDR2 SFDVKD. CDR3 length: 13 residues. The V end was cut by 4 bases, the J end by 6 bases, with 9 bases between. The DNA for the CDR3 is TGTGCCACCAGTGACCCAGGGTTCAATGAGCAGTTCTTC. This sequence encodes CATSDPGFNEQFF.

The rearrangement links TRBV29-1 to TRBJ2-5; 11 bases align to TRBD2. This CDR3 has 13 residues. Germline CDR1 is SQVTM and CDR2 is ANQGSEA. Germline trimming cut 6 bases from V and 7 bases from J; bases unmatched to any gene: 7. The CDR3 DNA is TGCAGCGTCCTGACTAGCGGGACAGGGACCCAGTACTTC. Its translation: CSVLTSGTGTQYF. Full variable domain (rest looked up from reference TRBV29-1 and TRBJ2-5): SAVISQKPSRDICQRGTSLTIQCQVDSQVTMMFWYRQQPGQSLTLIATANQGSEATYESGFVIDKFPISRPNLTFSTLTVSNMSPEDSSIYLCSVLTSGTGTQYFGPGTRLLVL.

This chain links TRBV9 with TRBJ2-1; weak D call: TRBD2 (9 bases). CDR1 and CDR2 (germline): SGDLS, YYNGEE. The CDR3 runs 18 residues. With 3 bases removed from V and 6 bases from J, the gap between germline ends came to 25 bases. CDR3 nucleotides: TGTGCCAGCAGCGACCGGGACAGGAGGCTAGCGGGACCCAATGAGCAGTTCTTC. Protein product: CASSDRDRRLAGPNEQFF. Full variable domain (remainder filled in from reference TRBV9 and TRBJ2-1): DSGVTQTPKHLITATGQRVTLRCSPRSGDLSVYWYQQSLDQGLQFLIQYYNGEERAKGNILERFSAQQFPDLHSELNLSSLELGDSALYFCASSDRDRRLAGPNEQFFGPGTRLTVL.